The clone carrying this T cell receptor (beta chain) was seen a handful of times. Its antigen is as yet unknown. This sample was included in a study of T cell repertoires in cytomegalovirus infection. Study information: Both a matching HLA type and CMV infection were indicated by public TCR beta signatures.

The CDR3 is 19 amino acids. The germline gives CDR1 KGHSH, CDR2 LQKENI. V lost 1 base and J 0 bases, leaving 16 bases between the germline ends. TCRdb passed the reads through MiXCR, listing each CDR3 protein once. This table holds approximately 400,000 distinct CDR3 sequences, approximately 33% found once. The study's findings and limits: There were carriers of CMV plus the relevant HLA, and cumulative public TCR beta family frequency identified them. HLA-C-restricted, CMV-specific TCR beta clonotypes were dominant ex vivo.

The sequencing sample was made of PBMCs. The chain employs TRBV18 and TRBJ2-6; possibly TRBD2 for D (7 bases). This TCR came from a human donor in good health (CMV status not recorded). Some clones in this sample may be carry-over from other donors' samples. The CDR3 DNA follows: TGTGCCAGCTCACCACTCACGGGGGGCCGAACCTCTGGGGCCAACGTCCTGACTTTC. This codes for CASSPLTGGRTSGANVLTF.